Shown below are 11 T cell receptor beta chains from a single sample sequenced in a study of T cell repertoires in cytomegalovirus infection. TCRdb recomputed calls from the reads with MiXCR, one row per CDR3 protein. This sample yields a few hundred thousand distinct CDR3 sequences, of which 42% are seen a single time; 43% belongs to the top ten. No antigen is known for these receptors. Specimen: cultured PBMCs, collected from culture after CMV antigen stimulation. Source of these receptors: a human donor in good health (CMV status not recorded). Some clones in this sample may be carry-over from other donors' samples.

The chain combines TRBV19 with TRBJ2-2, with D uncertain. V lost 4 bases and J 6 bases, leaving 12 bases between the germline ends. Per germline, CDR1 LNHDA and CDR2 SQIVND (reference sequence). The CDR3 runs 14 residues. The CDR3 spells CASSTRTWAGELFF. DNA for the CDR3: TGTGCCAGTAGTACCAGAACCTGGGCCGGGGAGCTGTTTTTT.

The chain joins TRBV12-3 or TRBV12-4 to TRBJ2-5; TRBD2 aligns across 8 bases. V lost 5 bases and J lost 2; bases outside the gene matches: 7. CDR3 length: 15 residues. DNA of the CDR3: TGTGCCAGCAGTCCAGGAGGGACTAGACAAGAGACCCAGTACTTC. Its translation: CASSPGGTRQETQYF.

This clonotype was counted between two and nine times. V and J are TRBV28 and TRBJ1-2; D is unclear. This CDR3 comprises 12 residues. V was cut by 3 bases and J by 8 bases, with 10 bases left in between. Germline V lookup: CDR1 MDHEN, CDR2 SYDVKM. The CDR3 protein is CASSFSSVGYTF. CDR3 DNA sequence: TGTGCCAGCAGTTTCTCCTCGGTGGGCTACACCTTC.

The gene calls are TRBV6-2 or TRBV6-3 and TRBJ1-6, with D unclear. CDR3 length: 15 amino acids. The germline CDR1 and CDR2 sequences are MNHEY and SVGEGT. V was pared by 0 bases and J by 10 bases, with 13 bases between. CDR3 loop: CASSYSRGSASPLHF. The CDR3 bases are TGTGCCAGCAGTTACTCCCGGGGATCGGCGTCACCCCTCCACTTT.

The chain links TRBV19 to TRBJ2-5; the D call may be TRBD1 or TRBD2 (5 bases each). Between the trimmed V and J ends, which lost 5 bases and 1 base, there was a span of 11 bases. The CDR3 is 14 amino acids. Germline assignment: CDR1 LNHDA and CDR2 SQIVND (reference sequence). CDR3 protein: CASSVGPTQETQYF. Here the CDR3 DNA reads TGTGCCAGTAGTGTGGGACCGACCCAAGAGACCCAGTACTTC.

This clonotype was detected ten times or more. V usage is TRBV7-2 and J usage is TRBJ2-5, with a tentative D call TRBD1 (5 bases). This CDR3 is built from 13 residues. Germline values: CDR1 SGHTA, CDR2 FQGNSA. V was shortened by 5 bases and J by 4 bases, with 11 bases between the two germline ends. In DNA, the CDR3 is TGTGCCAGCAGCGGGAAGGGGTTAGAGACCCAGTACTTC. Protein: CASSGKGLETQYF.

This chain joins TRBV7-3 and TRBJ1-3, with a weak D call TRBD1 (5 bases). V was cut by 4 bases and J by 0 bases, with 13 bases left in between. Germline V gene sequence: CDR1 SGHTA, CDR2 FQGTGA. This CDR3 is built from 16 residues. The CDR3 nucleotides are TGTGCCAGCAGCTCCAGGGCGAGGAGCTCTGGAAACACCATATATTTT. Its protein is CASSSRARSSGNTIYF.

This clonotype has just a few counts. The chain joins TRBV7-9 to TRBJ1-4; D possibly corresponds to TRBD1 (6 bases). Germline V gene data show CDR1 as SEHNR and CDR2 as FQNEAQ (reference sequence). Trimming removed 1 base from V and 5 bases from J, with 8 bases in between. This CDR3 comprises 14 residues. The CDR3 DNA sequence: TGTGCCAGCAGCTTAGGGACAGACAATGAAAAACTGTTTTTT. The encoded protein is CASSLGTDNEKLFF.

This rearrangement joins TRBV11-2 to TRBJ2-7, with D maybe TRBD1 (5 bases). The germline V gene encodes CDR1 SGHAT and CDR2 FQNNGV. This CDR3 contains 14 residues. Trimming shortened V by 6 bases and J by 0 bases, and 12 bases separated the two germline ends. CDR3: CASRWGPSSYEQYF. In DNA form, the CDR3 reads TGTGCCAGCAGGTGGGGCCCGAGCTCCTACGAGCAGTACTTC.

The chain combines TRBV20-1 with TRBJ1-1, with D hard to call. Germline V gene data show CDR1 as DFQATT and CDR2 as SNEGSKA (reference sequence). V lost 8 bases, J lost 1 base, and 8 bases lay in between. This CDR3 has 11 residues. The CDR3 sequence is CSNEKNTEAFF. Here the CDR3 DNA reads TGCAGTAATGAGAAGAACACTGAAGCTTTCTTT.

The chain's CDR3 is CSVRPWEANVLTF. DNA for the CDR3: TGCAGCGTGCGTCCGTGGGAGGCCAACGTCCTGACTTTC. The V gene is TRBV29-1, the J gene TRBJ2-6; no firm D call. Germline V gene lookup returns CDR1 SQVTM and CDR2 ANQGSEA. Trimming stripped 6 bases from V and 6 bases from J, with 12 bases between. The CDR3 length is 13 residues.